One T cell receptor (beta chain) is described in this entry. This record comes from a study of blood T cell repertoires in COVID-19. Assay used: immunoSEQ multiplex PCR; TCRdb lists only in-frame clones, some missing. The table has about 230,000 clones, around four fifths seen once; the top ten hold under 30%. The CDR3 contains 14 residues. V dropped 6 bases and J dropped 8 bases, with 17 bases sitting between them. Germline V gene sequence: CDR1 LNHDA, CDR2 SQIVND (reference sequence). The sequencing sample was made of peripheral blood. This clonotype originated in a man aged 40-50 years with acute or convalescent COVID-19. The chain couples TRBV19 to TRBJ2-1; possibly TRBD2 for D (6 bases). CDR3 residues: CASRSLLAGHEQFF. As DNA, the CDR3 is TGTGCCAGTAGATCATTACTAGCCGGCCATGAGCAGTTCTTC.